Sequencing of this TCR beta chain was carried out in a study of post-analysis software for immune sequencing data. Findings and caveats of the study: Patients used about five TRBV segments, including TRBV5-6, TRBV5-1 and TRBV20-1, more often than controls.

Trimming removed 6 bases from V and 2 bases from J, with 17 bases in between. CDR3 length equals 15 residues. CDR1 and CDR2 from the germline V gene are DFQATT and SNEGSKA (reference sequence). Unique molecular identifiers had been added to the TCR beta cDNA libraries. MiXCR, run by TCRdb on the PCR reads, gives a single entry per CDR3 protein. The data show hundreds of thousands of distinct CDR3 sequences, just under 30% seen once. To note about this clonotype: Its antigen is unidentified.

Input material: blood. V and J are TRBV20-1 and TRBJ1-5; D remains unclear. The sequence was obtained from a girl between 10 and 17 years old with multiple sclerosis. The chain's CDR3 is CSANSWGEGNQPQHF. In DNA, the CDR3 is TGCAGTGCCAATTCTTGGGGAGAGGGCAATCAGCCCCAGCATTTT.